The 14 T cell receptor beta chains reported below all come from one sample, sequenced in a study of blood T cell repertoires in COVID-19. The data were produced by immunoSEQ multiplex PCR, yet TCRdb's version contains in-frame clones alone and is incomplete. The sample records about 240,000 clones, roughly nine tenths being singletons. Sequencing was carried out using peripheral blood. The receptors originated from a man between 60 and 70 years old who had recovered from COVID-19.

This clone has a handful of counts. The chain joins TRBV2 to TRBJ1-6; weak D call: TRBD1 (5 bases). CDR1 SNHLY and CDR2 FYNNEI come from the germline V gene. The germline V and J ends were trimmed by 5 bases and 8 bases, with 7 bases remaining between them. The CDR3 is made up of 12 amino acids. Here the CDR3 reads CASSTGYSPLHF. The CDR3 nucleotides are TGTGCCAGCAGTACAGGTTATTCACCCCTCCACTTT.

The chain has TRBV6-5 and TRBJ2-2; weak D call: TRBD1 (6 bases). The V end lost 6 bases, the J end lost 3 bases, and 14 bases lay between the germline ends. The CDR3 length is 15 residues. Germline assignment: CDR1 MNHEY and CDR2 SVGAGI. The CDR3 reads CASRLGQSDTGELFF. CDR3 DNA: TGTGCCAGCAGGCTTGGACAGTCGGACACCGGGGAGCTGTTTTTT.

The DNA of the CDR3 is TGTGCCAGCTCACCGGTTAATGGGGGGAGGCATGAGCAGTTCTTC. It specifies CASSPVNGGRHEQFF. This chain joins TRBV18 and TRBJ2-1; D is perhaps TRBD2 (6 bases). Trimming pared 3 bases from V and 8 bases from J, leaving 17 bases between. The germline V gene has CDR1 KGHSH and CDR2 LQKENI. The CDR3 is made up of 15 amino acids.

The chain links TRBV7-9 to TRBJ2-5, with TRBD1 matching 9 bases. The V gene's germline CDR1 is SEHNR and CDR2 FQNEAQ (reference sequence). Trimming cost V 5 bases and J 2 bases; bases outside gene matches: 3. This CDR3 comprises 14 residues. CDR3 in amino acids: CASSMTGGQETQYF. The DNA of the CDR3 is TGTGCCAGCAGCATGACAGGGGGACAAGAGACCCAGTACTTC.

The chain employs TRBV6-2 or TRBV6-3 and TRBJ1-6, with D hard to call. The CDR3 is made up of 13 amino acids. Looked up from germline, CDR1 is MNHEY and CDR2 is SVGEGT. V lost 2 bases and J lost 10, with 9 bases in between. This CDR3 is CASSYLPVSPLHF. The CDR3 coding sequence is TGTGCCAGCAGTTACCTTCCGGTATCACCCCTCCACTTT.

The CDR3 DNA sequence: TGCGCCAGCAGCTTCCCGACAGGGGAGGTAGGGAACACTGAAGCTTTCTTT. Translating it yields CASSFPTGEVGNTEAFF. The rearrangement links TRBV5-1 to TRBJ1-1; 8 bases agree with TRBD1. The germline V gene encodes CDR1 SGHRS and CDR2 YFSETQ. Germline trimming cut 2 bases from V and 1 base from J; bases unmatched to any gene: 10. This CDR3 comprises 17 residues.

The chain carries TRBV3-1 (or the pseudogene TRBV3-2) and TRBJ2-3; D gene ambiguous. This CDR3 is built from 13 residues. Trimming removed 5 bases from V and 7 bases from J, with 13 bases in between. CDR1 is LGHDT and CDR2 is YNNKEL in the germline V gene (reference sequence). The CDR3 reads CASSDTGPYTQYF. CDR3 DNA sequence: TGTGCCAGCAGCGATACTGGTCCTTATACGCAGTATTTT.

The V gene is TRBV7-9, the J gene TRBJ2-3, with 8 bases fitting TRBD1. In germline, CDR1 is SEHNR, CDR2 FQNEAQ (reference sequence). This CDR3 is built from 16 residues. V gave up 5 bases and J gave up 1 base; unmatched junction bases: 8. The DNA for the CDR3 is TGTGCCAGCAGCGTACGACAGGGGACGGGCACAGATACGCAGTATTTT. Its translation is CASSVRQGTGTDTQYF. The full variable domain, with the rest looked up from reference TRBV7-9 and TRBJ2-3, is DTGVSQNPRHKITKRGQNVTFRCDPISEHNRLYWYRQTLGQGPEFLTYFQNEAQLEKSRLLSDRFSAERPKGSFSTLEIQRTEQGDSAMYLCASSVRQGTGTDTQYFGPGTRLTVL.

The rearrangement joins TRBV7-9 to TRBJ1-4; no definite D call. Germline lookup yields CDR1 SEHNR and CDR2 FQNEAQ (reference sequence). With 1 base removed from V and 0 bases from J, the gap between germline ends came to 6 bases. The length of the CDR3 is 15 residues. Here the CDR3 reads CASSLGQATNEKLFF. CDR3 nucleotide sequence: TGTGCCAGCAGCTTAGGACAAGCAACTAATGAAAAACTGTTTTTT.

The chain employs TRBV11-2 and TRBJ2-1; 7 bases fit TRBD2. The CDR3 is made up of 15 amino acids. With V trimmed by 0 bases and J by 4 bases, 3 bases remained unmatched. Germline lookup yields CDR1 SGHAT and CDR2 FQNNGV. CDR3 region: CASSLEGGGYNEQFF. CDR3 bases: TGTGCCAGCAGCTTAGAGGGGGGGGGTTACAATGAGCAGTTCTTC. The full variable domain, rest sourced from reference TRBV11-2 and TRBJ2-1, is EAGVAQSPRYKIIEKRQSVAFWCNPISGHATLYWYQQILGQGPKLLIQFQNNGVVDDSQLPKDRFSAERLKGVDSTLKIQPAKLEDSAVYLCASSLEGGGYNEQFFGPGTRLTVL.

The V gene is TRBV28, the J gene TRBJ1-2; D is undetermined. Trimming pared 2 bases from V and 5 bases from J, leaving 6 bases between. CDR1 and CDR2 (germline): MDHEN, SYDVKM. The CDR3 spans 12 residues. The CDR3 DNA follows: TGTGCCAGCAGTTTAGGCAGATATGGCTACACCTTC. The encoded protein is CASSLGRYGYTF.

The chain links TRBV14 to TRBJ2-7; unclear D gene. Per the germline V gene, CDR1 is SGHDN and CDR2 is FVKESK. The CDR3 contains 14 residues. V was pared by 1 base and J by 7 bases, with 14 bases between. As DNA, the CDR3 is TGTGCCAGCAGCCAAGCGAGGTTCACCGGGGAGCAGTACTTC. Its translation is CASSQARFTGEQYF. Full variable domain (rest looked up from reference TRBV14 and TRBJ2-7): EAGVTQFPSHSVIEKGQTVTLRCDPISGHDNLYWYRRVMGKEIKFLLHFVKESKQDESGMPNNRFLAERTGGTYSTLKVQPAELEDSGVYFCASSQARFTGEQYFGPGTRLTVT.

The rearrangement uses TRBV6-5 and TRBJ2-7; TRBD2 is a possible D gene (6 bases). Germline loops: CDR1 MNHEY, CDR2 SVGAGI. The length of the CDR3 is 15 residues. Between the trimmed V and J ends, which lost 6 bases and 2 bases, there was a span of 17 bases. The CDR3 spells CASRTHDRGTYEQYF. The CDR3 nucleotides read TGTGCCAGCAGAACCCATGATCGGGGGACCTACGAGCAGTACTTC.

The chain employs TRBV24-1 and TRBJ2-1; the match to TRBD2 covers 10 bases. This CDR3 is 14 amino acids long. J was trimmed by 9 bases and V by 6 bases; bases with no gene match: 7. The germline CDR1 and CDR2 sequences are KGHDR and SFDVKD. DNA of the CDR3: TGTGCCACCAGTTCGGGGACTAGCGCGGGTGAGCAGTTCTTC. The encoded protein is CATSSGTSAGEQFF.